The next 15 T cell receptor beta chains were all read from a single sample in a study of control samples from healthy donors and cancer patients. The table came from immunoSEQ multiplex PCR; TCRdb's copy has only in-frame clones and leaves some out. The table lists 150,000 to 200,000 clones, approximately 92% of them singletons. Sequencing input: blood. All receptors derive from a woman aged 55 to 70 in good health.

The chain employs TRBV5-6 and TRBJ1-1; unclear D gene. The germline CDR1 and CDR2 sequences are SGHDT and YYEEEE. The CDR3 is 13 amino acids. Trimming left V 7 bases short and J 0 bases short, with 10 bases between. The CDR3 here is CASHTEMNTEAFF. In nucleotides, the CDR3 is TGTGCCAGCCACACTGAAATGAACACTGAAGCTTTCTTT. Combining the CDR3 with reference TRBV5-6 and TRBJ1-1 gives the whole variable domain DAGVTQSPTHLIKTRGQQVTLRCSPKSGHDTVSWYQQALGQGPQFIFQYYEEEERQRGNFPDRFSGHQFPNYSSELNVNALLLGDSALYLCASHTEMNTEAFFGQGTRLTVV.

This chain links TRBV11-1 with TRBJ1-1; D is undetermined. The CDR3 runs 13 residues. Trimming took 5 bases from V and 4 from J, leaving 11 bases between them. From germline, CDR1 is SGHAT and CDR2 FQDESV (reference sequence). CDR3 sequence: CASSNRPATEAFF. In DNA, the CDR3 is TGTGCCAGCAGCAACCGACCGGCCACTGAAGCTTTCTTT.

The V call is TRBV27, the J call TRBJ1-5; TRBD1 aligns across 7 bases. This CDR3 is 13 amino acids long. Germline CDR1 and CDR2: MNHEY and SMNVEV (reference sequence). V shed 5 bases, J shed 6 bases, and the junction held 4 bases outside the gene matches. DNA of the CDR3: TGTGCCAGCAGTCCAGACAGGGTTCAGCCCCAGCATTTT. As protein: CASSPDRVQPQHF.

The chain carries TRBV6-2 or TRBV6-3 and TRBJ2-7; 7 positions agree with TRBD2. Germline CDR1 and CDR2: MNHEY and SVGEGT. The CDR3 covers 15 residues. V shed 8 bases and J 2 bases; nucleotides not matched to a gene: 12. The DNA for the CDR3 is TGTGCCAGCGGCCTGGGGGGGACTACTACCTACGAGCAGTACTTC. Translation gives CASGLGGTTTYEQYF.

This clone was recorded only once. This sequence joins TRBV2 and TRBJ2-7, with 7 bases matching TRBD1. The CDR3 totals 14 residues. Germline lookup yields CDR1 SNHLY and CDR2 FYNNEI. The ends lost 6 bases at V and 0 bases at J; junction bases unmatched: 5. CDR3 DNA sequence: TGTGCCAGCAGCGTCCGGGACAGCTCCTACGAGCAGTACTTC. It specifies CASSVRDSSYEQYF.

The CDR3 region has the DNA TGTGCCAGCAGCTTGGCGACAGGGAACTATGGCTACACCTTC. Translation: CASSLATGNYGYTF. The chain employs TRBV5-4 and TRBJ1-2, with 7 bases fitting TRBD1. The V gene end was trimmed by 0 bases and the J gene end by 2 bases; junction bases not matched to a gene: 1. The CDR3 consists of 14 residues. Germline values: CDR1 SGHNT, CDR2 YYREEE (reference sequence).

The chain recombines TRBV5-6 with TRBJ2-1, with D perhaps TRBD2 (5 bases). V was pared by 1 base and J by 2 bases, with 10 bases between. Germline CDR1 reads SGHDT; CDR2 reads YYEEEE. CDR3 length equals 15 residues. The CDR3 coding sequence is TGTGCCAGCAGCTTGTTGCCGGGGACCTACAATGAGCAGTTCTTC. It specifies CASSLLPGTYNEQFF.

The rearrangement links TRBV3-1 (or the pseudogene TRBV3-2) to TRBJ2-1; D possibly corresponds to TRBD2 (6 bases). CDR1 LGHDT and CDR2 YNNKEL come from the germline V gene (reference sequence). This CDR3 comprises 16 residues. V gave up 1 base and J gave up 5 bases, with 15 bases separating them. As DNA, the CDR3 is TGTGCCAGCAGCCAAGCGGCTAGCGCCTTAGACAATGAGCAGTTCTTC. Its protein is CASSQAASALDNEQFF.

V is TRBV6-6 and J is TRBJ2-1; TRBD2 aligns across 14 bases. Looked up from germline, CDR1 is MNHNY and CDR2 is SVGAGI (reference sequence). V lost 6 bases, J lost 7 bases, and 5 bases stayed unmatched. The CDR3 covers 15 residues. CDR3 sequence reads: CASRPGTSGGNEQFF. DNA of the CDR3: TGTGCCAGCAGACCCGGGACTAGCGGGGGTAATGAGCAGTTCTTC.

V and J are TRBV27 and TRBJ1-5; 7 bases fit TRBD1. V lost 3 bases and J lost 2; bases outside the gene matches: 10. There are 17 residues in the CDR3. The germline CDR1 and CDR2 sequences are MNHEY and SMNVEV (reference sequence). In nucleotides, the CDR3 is TGTGCCAGCAGTTTTTCACAGGGGAGAGGCGGCAATCAGCCCCAGCATTTT. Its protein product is CASSFSQGRGGNQPQHF.

CDR3 in amino acids: CASQNRGRGETEAFF. Here the CDR3 DNA reads TGTGCCAGCCAAAACAGGGGCAGGGGGGAGACTGAAGCTTTCTTT. The chain employs TRBV27 and TRBJ1-1; 7 nucleotides line up with TRBD1. Germline V lookup: CDR1 MNHEY, CDR2 SMNVEV (reference sequence). The junction had 14 bases not matched to a gene; V was cut back by 8 bases and J by 5 bases. The CDR3 totals 15 residues.

The CDR3 protein is CSVAVATEAFF. CDR3 coding DNA: TGCAGCGTTGCGGTGGCCACTGAAGCTTTCTTT. The chain links TRBV29-1 to TRBJ1-1; D call uncertain. Trimming stripped 4 bases from V and 4 bases from J, with 7 bases between. Germline V gives CDR1 SQVTM, CDR2 ANQGSEA. CDR3 size: 11 residues.

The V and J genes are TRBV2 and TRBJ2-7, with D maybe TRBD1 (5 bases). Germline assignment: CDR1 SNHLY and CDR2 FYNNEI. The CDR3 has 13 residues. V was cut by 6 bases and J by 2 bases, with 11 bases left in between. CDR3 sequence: CASRDAGTYEQYF. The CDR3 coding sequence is TGTGCCAGCAGGGACGCAGGGACCTACGAGCAGTACTTC.

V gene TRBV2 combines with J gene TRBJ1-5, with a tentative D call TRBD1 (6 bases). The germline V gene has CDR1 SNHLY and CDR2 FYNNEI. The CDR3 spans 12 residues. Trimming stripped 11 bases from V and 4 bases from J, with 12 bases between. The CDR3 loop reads CAGSGENQPQHF. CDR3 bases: TGTGCCGGTTCAGGGGAAAATCAGCCCCAGCATTTT.

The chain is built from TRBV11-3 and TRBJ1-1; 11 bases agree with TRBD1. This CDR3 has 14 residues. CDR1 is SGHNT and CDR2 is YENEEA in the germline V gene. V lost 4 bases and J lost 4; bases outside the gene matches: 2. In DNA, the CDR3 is TGTGCCAGCAGCTCGGGACAGGGGGGCACTGAAGCTTTCTTT. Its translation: CASSSGQGGTEAFF.